This is a list of T cell receptor beta chains from one sample in a study of identical twins. TCRdb reprocessed the 5' RACE reads with MiXCR, giving one entry per CDR3 protein. Of roughly 290,000 distinct CDR3 sequences in the sample, more than 6.5% were seen once. These data were also filed under a second study, of yellow fever vaccine responses in identical twins.

What was sequenced was memory (CD45RO+) T cells sorted from blood. All receptors derive from a woman between 18 and 29 years old in good health. The CDR3 runs from the conserved cysteine through the conserved F or W. A D gene is named only where the DNA matches it firmly. Clone size is stated in some rows and not others, as once, few, many or a class when expanded.

>TRBV3-1|-|TRBJ2-3|few
TGTGCCAGCAGCCTACTAAGTGGGGCAGATACGCAGTATTTT
CASSLLSGADTQYF
>TRBV7-8|TRBD2|TRBJ2-1|few
TGTGCCAGCAGCTTAGGTGCTAGCGGGATCCCAGTTAATGAGCAGTTCTTC
CASSLGASGIPVNEQFF
>TRBV28|-|TRBJ1-1|-
TGTGCCAGTCGGGTAGCGGGACAGAACACTGAAGCTTTCTTT
CASRVAGQNTEAFF
>TRBV5-1|-|TRBJ2-2|many
TGCGCCAGCAGCCCCCCCCTGACAGGTTCCGGGGAGCTGTTTTTT
CASSPPLTGSGELFF
>TRBV10-3|-|TRBJ1-1|many
TGTGCCACCAGTAGGGAGACTGAAGCTTTCTTT
CATSRETEAFF
>TRBV12-3/TRBV12-4|TRBD1|TRBJ1-1|many
TGTGCCAGCAGTTTAAATCCCAGGGGGACTTTCTTT
CASSLNPRGTFF
>TRBV7-2|TRBD1|TRBJ1-5|many
TGTGCCAGCAGCCAGAACAGGGGGCCTCAGCCCCAGCATTTT
CASSQNRGPQPQHF
>TRBV20-1|TRBD2|TRBJ2-1|few
TGCAGTGCTAGAGTAGCGGGAATCGGTGAGCAGTTCTTC
CSARVAGIGEQFF
>TRBV6-5|TRBD2|TRBJ2-5|few
TGTGCCAGCAGTTACTCCAGCCCAATGACTAGCGGGGGGGCCCAGTACTTC
CASSYSSPMTSGGAQYF
>TRBV28|TRBD2|TRBJ2-2|many
TGTGCCAGCAGTCCTTGGACTAGCGAGAACACCGGGGAGCTGTTTTTT
CASSPWTSENTGELFF
>TRBV11-3|TRBD1|TRBJ2-2|-
TGTGCCAGCAGCCCTGGGAGGGACAGGGGGCCCGGGGAGCTGTTTTTT
CASSPGRDRGPGELFF
>TRBV27|TRBD2|TRBJ2-3|many
TGTGCCAGCAGTTTATCTGCGGGGGGGCCAGATACGCAGTATTTT
CASSLSAGGPDTQYF
>TRBV29-1|-|TRBJ1-2|-
TGCAGCGTTGAAGTTAGGTCGGGGGATGGCTACACCTTC
CSVEVRSGDGYTF
>TRBV20-1|TRBD1|TRBJ1-6|many
TGCAGTGCGGGGACAGGGGGTTCACCCCTCCACTTT
CSAGTGGSPLHF
>TRBV5-1|-|TRBJ2-1|few
TGCGCCAGCAGCTTGTATCCCTTCCCAGGGTCCAATGAGCAGTTCTTC
CASSLYPFPGSNEQFF
>TRBV20-1|-|TRBJ2-4|many
TGCAGTGCTCAACCCGGGACCCAGGGCATTCAGTACTTC
CSAQPGTQGIQYF
>TRBV5-6|-|TRBJ2-5|-
TGTGCCAGCAGCTTGTACACAGGAGATGGGACCCAGTACTTC
CASSLYTGDGTQYF
>TRBV10-3|TRBD2|TRBJ2-1|few
TGTGCCACCGAGGTCGTAGCGGGAGGGCCGAATGAGCAGTTCTTC
CATEVVAGGPNEQFF
>TRBV20-1|-|TRBJ1-4|few
TGCAGTGCTAGAGTTATGGGAGGAGGTGAAAAACTGTTTTTT
CSARVMGGGEKLFF
>TRBV20-1|-|TRBJ2-4|many
TGCAGTGCAACCTCCGGGGGAGAGCTAGCCAAAAACATTCAGTACTTC
CSATSGGELAKNIQYF
>TRBV11-2|-|TRBJ1-3|few
TGTGCCAGCAGCCCATACGACAGCCTCTCTGGAAACACCATATATTTT
CASSPYDSLSGNTIYF
>TRBV6-1|TRBD1|TRBJ1-5|many
TGTGCCAGCAGTATAATAGGGGGCGAACAGCCCCAGCATTTT
CASSIIGGEQPQHF
>TRBV10-3|-|TRBJ2-6|few
TGTGCCATCAGTGAGTCCAGTTCTGGGGCCAACGTCCTGACTTTC
CAISESSSGANVLTF
>TRBV6-1|TRBD2|TRBJ2-1|-
TGTGCCAGTTCCCATAGCGGGGGGGCGTTTGAGCAGTTCTTC
CASSHSGGAFEQFF
>TRBV2|TRBD1|TRBJ2-2|few
TGTGCCAGGAAAGGGACAGAGCTTATGGAGCTGTTTTTT
CARKGTELMELFF
>TRBV29-1|-|TRBJ2-3|few
TGCAGCGTTGGACAAAGCACAGATACGCAGTATTTT
CSVGQSTDTQYF
>TRBV6-5|-|TRBJ1-2|many
TGTGCCAGCTTTCGGGGAGTCTATGGCTACACCTTC
CASFRGVYGYTF
>TRBV27|-|TRBJ2-5|few
TGTGCCAGCAGTTTTTACGGCGGGGAGACCCAGTACTTC
CASSFYGGETQYF
>TRBV28|TRBD1|TRBJ2-1|-
TGTGCCAGCAGTTTACCCCAGGACAGGGAAGAGCAGTTCTTC
CASSLPQDREEQFF
>TRBV15|-|TRBJ1-5|many
TGTGCCACCAGCAGGAGGGGCAATCAGCCCCAGCATTTT
CATSRRGNQPQHF
>TRBV27|-|TRBJ1-6|-
TGTGCCAGCAGTTTAAGGGGTTTGAGGACAGTCGGATCACCCCTCCACTTT
CASSLRGLRTVGSPLHF
>TRBV15|-|TRBJ2-7|many
TGTGCCACCAGCAGACCGGACACCTACGAGCAGTACTTC
CATSRPDTYEQYF
>TRBV5-1|TRBD1|TRBJ2-1|-
TGCGCCAGCAGCTTGAACCCCCCAAGACAGGGGTATGAGCAGTTCTTC
CASSLNPPRQGYEQFF
>TRBV11-2|-|TRBJ1-1|-
TGTGCCAGCAGCTTAGTACGGGGTTCTGAAGCTTTCTTT
CASSLVRGSEAFF
>TRBV15|TRBD2|TRBJ2-5|few
TGTGCCACCAGCAGAGATCGAGGGACTAGCGGGGGCCCATGGTACTTC
CATSRDRGTSGGPWYF
>TRBV6-2/TRBV6-3|TRBD2|TRBJ2-7|-
TGTGCCAGCAGAGATACGCCGGGACTAGGCAACCTATACGAGCAGTACTTC
CASRDTPGLGNLYEQYF
>TRBV5-1|TRBD2|TRBJ2-7|many
TGCGCCAGCAGCTTTTCGGGCGGGAGCTACGAGCAGTACTTC
CASSFSGGSYEQYF
>TRBV28|TRBD2|TRBJ2-1|-
TGTGCCAGCAGTTTGTACGGGAGGGCCTACAATGAGCAGTTCTTC
CASSLYGRAYNEQFF
>TRBV7-6|TRBD1|TRBJ2-2|-
TGTGCCAGCAGCGCGCTGACAGGGGGCACCGGGGAGCTGTTTTTT
CASSALTGGTGELFF
>TRBV28|-|TRBJ1-6|few
TGTGCCAGCAGTTCCGGGAGCTATAATTCACCCCTCCACTTT
CASSSGSYNSPLHF
>TRBV19|-|TRBJ2-5|-
TGTGCCAGTAGTCAACAGGGCGCGCTAGGAGAGACCCAGTACTTC
CASSQQGALGETQYF
>TRBV25-1|TRBD1|TRBJ2-5|-
TGTGCCAGCAGGGACAGGACCCAAGAGACCCAGTACTTC
CASRDRTQETQYF
>TRBV6-1|-|TRBJ2-1|many
TGTGCCAGCAGTGAAGGTGAGGGGGGCAATGAGCAGTTCTTC
CASSEGEGGNEQFF
>TRBV20-1|-|TRBJ2-3|many
TGCAGTGCTAGAGGTCGGACAGATACGCAGTATTTT
CSARGRTDTQYF
>TRBV18|TRBD2|TRBJ2-1|many
TGTGCCAGCTCACCCGGGACTAGCGGGAGGATTGAGCAGTTCTTC
CASSPGTSGRIEQFF
>TRBV20-1|TRBD2|TRBJ2-1|many
TGCAGTGCTAGAGGAGGAGGCGGGAGGGCCGATTCGAATGAGCAGTTCTTC
CSARGGGGRADSNEQFF
>TRBV7-2|TRBD2|TRBJ2-1|many
TGTGCCAGCAGCTTAGGTTACCAGCGGGGGGCAAATGAGCAGTTCTTC
CASSLGYQRGANEQFF
>TRBV20-1|-|TRBJ1-2|once
TGCAGTGCTAGGGAGGGGGAGAGGGAAAATGGCTACACCTTC
CSAREGERENGYTF
>TRBV20-1|-|TRBJ2-1|many
TGCAGTGCTAGTGGGGGTTTTGCTTTGTATGAGCAGTTCTTC
CSASGGFALYEQFF
>TRBV25-1|TRBD1|TRBJ2-1|few
TGTGCCAGCAGTCTTCCAGGGGGCTCAAGTTACAATGAGCAGTTCTTC
CASSLPGGSSYNEQFF
>TRBV7-2|TRBD2|TRBJ2-1|many
TGTGCCAGCAGCTTACTTAGCGGGGACCCAAGTTACAATGAGCAGTTCTTC
CASSLLSGDPSYNEQFF
>TRBV20-1|-|TRBJ1-1|many
TGCAGTGCCCCGGAGGATTCTGAAGCTTTCTTT
CSAPEDSEAFF
>TRBV7-2|-|TRBJ2-4|-
TGTGCCAGCATCGGAGAAGCGGGTGGGAGAAACATTCAGTACTTC
CASIGEAGGRNIQYF
>TRBV28|TRBD2|TRBJ2-3|many
TGTGCCAGCAGACCTAGCGGGGGCAGCACAGATACGCAGTATTTT
CASRPSGGSTDTQYF
>TRBV25-1|TRBD2|TRBJ2-5|few
TGTGCCAGCAGTGAATCCGTGGTCCTAGCGGACCAAGAGACCCAGTACTTC
CASSESVVLADQETQYF
>TRBV4-1|-|TRBJ2-5|-
TGCGCCAGCAGCCAAGGCATCGGGGCAGGGGAAATGGAGACCCAGTACTTC
CASSQGIGAGEMETQYF
>TRBV5-1|TRBD1|TRBJ2-7|-
TGCGCCAGCAGCCCGGCATCCGGGACAGTTTTTTACGAGCAGTACTTC
CASSPASGTVFYEQYF
>TRBV14|-|TRBJ1-2|few
TGTGCCAGCAGCCAAGATCTCTATGGCTACACCTTC
CASSQDLYGYTF